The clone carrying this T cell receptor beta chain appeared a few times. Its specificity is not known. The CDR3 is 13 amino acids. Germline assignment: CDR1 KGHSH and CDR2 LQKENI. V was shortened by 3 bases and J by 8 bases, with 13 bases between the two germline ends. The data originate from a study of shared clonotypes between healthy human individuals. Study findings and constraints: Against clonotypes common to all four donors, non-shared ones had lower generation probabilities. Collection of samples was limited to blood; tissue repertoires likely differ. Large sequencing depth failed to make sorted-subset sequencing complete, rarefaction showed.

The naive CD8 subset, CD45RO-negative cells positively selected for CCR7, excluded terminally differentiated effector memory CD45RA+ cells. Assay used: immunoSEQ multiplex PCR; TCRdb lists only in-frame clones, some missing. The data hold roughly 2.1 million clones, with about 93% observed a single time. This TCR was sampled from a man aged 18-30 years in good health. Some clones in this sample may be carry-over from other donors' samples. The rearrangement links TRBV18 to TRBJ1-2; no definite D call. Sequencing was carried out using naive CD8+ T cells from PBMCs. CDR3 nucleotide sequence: TGTGCCAGCTCACCCGAGGACGTGAGGGGCTACACCTTC. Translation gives CASSPEDVRGYTF.